The rows below give T cell receptor beta chains drawn from one sample of a study of T cell responses to AZD1222 COVID-19 vaccine. Repertoires were generated with immunoSEQ multiplex PCR, while TCRdb's copy carries only in-frame clones and drops some. The table shows about 110,000 clones, with less than 90% occurring only once. The material was peripheral blood, obtained on day 0 of AZD1222 vaccination. These receptor sequences come from an adult in good health. Each CDR3 is given with its conserved first and last residue. A D gene is named only where the DNA matches it firmly. Not every row has a clone size; where given, it reads once, few, many or a size class.

clone_size: NA
j_call: TRBJ2-2
v_call: TRBV6-4
d_call: NA
cdr3_aa: CASSDSSDGTGELFF
cdr3_nt: TGTGCCAGCAGTGACTCGAGCGACGGCACCGGGGAGCTGTTTTTT

clone_size: NA
j_call: TRBJ1-6
v_call: TRBV27
d_call: NA
cdr3_aa: CASKGSNSPLHF
cdr3_nt: TGTGCCAGCAAGGGGAGTAATTCACCCCTCCACTTT

clone_size: NA
j_call: TRBJ2-7
v_call: TRBV18
d_call: NA
cdr3_aa: CASSNQANSYEQYF
cdr3_nt: TGTGCCAGCTCAAACCAGGCCAACTCCTACGAGCAGTACTTC

clone_size: NA
j_call: TRBJ2-5
v_call: TRBV7-7
d_call: TRBD2
cdr3_aa: CASSPGTSGRGETQYF
cdr3_nt: TGTGCCAGCAGCCCTGGGACTAGCGGGAGAGGAGAGACCCAGTACTTC

clone_size: NA
j_call: TRBJ2-7
v_call: TRBV4-1
d_call: NA
cdr3_aa: CASSQSGTGLEQYF
cdr3_nt: TGCGCCAGCAGCCAAAGCGGTACAGGACTCGAGCAGTACTTC

clone_size: NA
j_call: TRBJ2-7
v_call: TRBV14
d_call: NA
cdr3_aa: CASSQDLGSYEQYF
cdr3_nt: TGTGCCAGCAGCCAAGATCTGGGAAGCTACGAGCAGTACTTC

clone_size: NA
j_call: TRBJ2-7
v_call: TRBV5-1
d_call: NA
cdr3_aa: CASSLTDGNYEQYF
cdr3_nt: TGCGCCAGCAGCCTCACGGACGGGAACTACGAGCAGTACTTC

clone_size: NA
j_call: TRBJ1-2
v_call: TRBV6-5
d_call: TRBD1
cdr3_aa: CASSIGQGTYGYTF
cdr3_nt: TGTGCCAGCAGTATCGGACAGGGGACCTATGGCTACACCTTC

clone_size: NA
j_call: TRBJ2-1
v_call: TRBV19
d_call: TRBD1
cdr3_aa: CASSQSGTGFKFF
cdr3_nt: TGTGCCAGTAGTCAATCCGGGACAGGGTTTAAGTTCTTC

clone_size: NA
j_call: TRBJ1-6
v_call: TRBV14
d_call: NA
cdr3_aa: CASSQAGLYNSPLHF
cdr3_nt: TGTGCCAGCAGCCAAGCGGGACTTTATAATTCACCCCTCCACTTT

clone_size: NA
j_call: TRBJ2-7
v_call: TRBV28
d_call: TRBD1
cdr3_aa: CASSPPLGTGTYEQYF
cdr3_nt: TGTGCCAGCAGTCCTCCCTTAGGGACAGGCACCTACGAGCAGTACTTC

clone_size: NA
j_call: TRBJ2-7
v_call: TRBV4-1
d_call: NA
cdr3_aa: CASSLAVGNLYEQYF
cdr3_nt: TGCGCCAGCAGCCTCGCTGTAGGGAACCTCTACGAGCAGTACTTC

clone_size: NA
j_call: TRBJ1-3
v_call: TRBV14
d_call: NA
cdr3_aa: CASSQERGRHTIYF
cdr3_nt: TGTGCCAGCAGCCAAGAAAGAGGGCGGCACACCATATATTTT

clone_size: NA
j_call: TRBJ2-7
v_call: TRBV27
d_call: TRBD2
cdr3_aa: CASSLISSGTSYEQYF
cdr3_nt: TGTGCCAGCAGCCTTATATCTAGCGGAACCTCCTACGAGCAGTACTTC

clone_size: NA
j_call: TRBJ1-5
v_call: TRBV7-9
d_call: NA
cdr3_aa: CASSLTEIQPQHF
cdr3_nt: TGTGCCAGCAGCTTGACAGAAATCCAGCCCCAGCATTTT

clone_size: few
j_call: TRBJ1-5
v_call: TRBV19
d_call: TRBD1
cdr3_aa: CASSSLPGGQPQHF
cdr3_nt: TGTGCCAGTAGTTCCCTCCCAGGGGGACAGCCCCAGCATTTT

clone_size: NA
j_call: TRBJ1-2
v_call: TRBV25-1
d_call: NA
cdr3_aa: CASSDLGLGANYGYTF
cdr3_nt: TGTGCCAGCAGTGATCTGGGGCTAGGGGCTAACTATGGCTACACCTTC

clone_size: NA
j_call: TRBJ1-6
v_call: TRBV20-1
d_call: NA
cdr3_aa: CSARDHSPLHF
cdr3_nt: TGCAGTGCTAGAGATCATTCACCCCTCCACTTT

clone_size: NA
j_call: TRBJ2-7
v_call: TRBV2
d_call: TRBD2
cdr3_aa: CASSFSLAGLGEQYF
cdr3_nt: TGTGCCAGCAGTTTCTCGCTAGCGGGGCTGGGAGAGCAGTACTTC

clone_size: NA
j_call: TRBJ1-1
v_call: TRBV6-5
d_call: NA
cdr3_aa: CASREPQGSRKAFF
cdr3_nt: TGTGCCAGCAGAGAGCCACAGGGTTCGAGGAAAGCTTTCTTT

clone_size: NA
j_call: TRBJ1-1
v_call: TRBV10-1
d_call: NA
cdr3_aa: CASSESTGAQGEAFF
cdr3_nt: TGCGCCAGCAGTGAGTCGACTGGGGCGCAGGGTGAAGCTTTCTTT

clone_size: NA
j_call: TRBJ1-2
v_call: TRBV6-5
d_call: NA
cdr3_aa: CASSRELQGLGYTF
cdr3_nt: TGTGCCAGCAGTCGGGAGCTGCAAGGGTTAGGCTACACCTTC

clone_size: once
j_call: TRBJ2-2
v_call: TRBV2
d_call: NA
cdr3_aa: CARDRGDTGELFF
cdr3_nt: TGTGCCAGAGACCGAGGGGACACCGGGGAGCTGTTTTTT

clone_size: NA
j_call: TRBJ1-1
v_call: TRBV9
d_call: NA
cdr3_aa: CASSPMNTEAFF
cdr3_nt: TGTGCCAGCAGCCCCATGAACACTGAAGCTTTCTTT

clone_size: NA
j_call: TRBJ2-1
v_call: TRBV11-2
d_call: NA
cdr3_aa: CASSFWGYNEQFF
cdr3_nt: TGTGCCAGCAGCTTTTGGGGTTACAATGAGCAGTTCTTC

clone_size: NA
j_call: TRBJ2-1
v_call: TRBV2
d_call: TRBD2
cdr3_aa: CASSKSGGPLNEQFF
cdr3_nt: TGTGCCAGCAGTAAGAGCGGGGGGCCCCTCAATGAGCAGTTCTTC

clone_size: NA
j_call: TRBJ1-5
v_call: TRBV13
d_call: NA
cdr3_aa: CASTIGRDQPQHF
cdr3_nt: TGTGCCAGCACCATCGGCCGGGATCAGCCCCAGCATTTT

clone_size: NA
j_call: TRBJ1-6
v_call: TRBV30
d_call: NA
cdr3_aa: CAWSERGASYNSPLHF
cdr3_nt: TGTGCCTGGAGTGAGAGGGGCGCATCCTATAATTCACCCCTCCACTTT

clone_size: NA
j_call: TRBJ1-1
v_call: TRBV4-1
d_call: NA
cdr3_aa: CASSQGEGRGMNTEAFF
cdr3_nt: TGCGCCAGCAGCCAAGGGGAGGGGAGAGGAATGAACACTGAAGCTTTCTTT

clone_size: NA
j_call: TRBJ1-2
v_call: TRBV10-2
d_call: NA
cdr3_aa: CASRENDYGYTF
cdr3_nt: TGCGCCAGCAGGGAAAACGACTATGGCTACACCTTC

clone_size: NA
j_call: TRBJ1-1
v_call: TRBV6-4
d_call: NA
cdr3_aa: CASSAQTANTEAFF
cdr3_nt: TGTGCCAGCAGTGCCCAGACTGCGAACACTGAAGCTTTCTTT

clone_size: NA
j_call: TRBJ1-2
v_call: TRBV27
d_call: NA
cdr3_aa: CASSFGQVFPLTF
cdr3_nt: TGTGCCAGCAGTTTTGGGCAGGTCTTCCCTCTCACCTTC

clone_size: NA
j_call: TRBJ1-1
v_call: TRBV18
d_call: NA
cdr3_aa: CASSPAVGTEAFF
cdr3_nt: TGTGCCAGCTCACCAGCAGTTGGCACTGAAGCTTTCTTT

clone_size: once
j_call: TRBJ1-3
v_call: TRBV14
d_call: NA
cdr3_aa: CASSHQGSGNTIYF
cdr3_nt: TGTGCCAGCAGCCATCAGGGGTCTGGAAACACCATATATTTT

clone_size: NA
j_call: TRBJ1-2
v_call: TRBV24-1
d_call: TRBD1
cdr3_aa: CATSDTPGQEGGYTF
cdr3_nt: TGTGCCACCAGTGATACCCCGGGACAGGAAGGAGGCTACACCTTC

clone_size: NA
j_call: TRBJ1-2
v_call: TRBV30
d_call: NA
cdr3_aa: CAWSVGQATANYGYTF
cdr3_nt: TGTGCCTGGAGTGTTGGGCAGGCCACAGCTAACTATGGCTACACCTTC

clone_size: NA
j_call: TRBJ2-1
v_call: TRBV6-5
d_call: NA
cdr3_aa: CASTLRRESYNEQFF
cdr3_nt: TGTGCCAGCACCCTACGTCGGGAATCCTACAATGAGCAGTTCTTC

clone_size: once
j_call: TRBJ1-3
v_call: TRBV5-4
d_call: NA
cdr3_aa: CASSFKGNTIYF
cdr3_nt: TGTGCCAGCAGCTTTAAGGGAAACACCATATATTTT

clone_size: NA
j_call: TRBJ2-5
v_call: TRBV29-1
d_call: NA
cdr3_aa: CSSQDGGAQGTQYF
cdr3_nt: TGCAGCTCCCAGGATGGGGGGGCGCAGGGGACCCAGTACTTC

clone_size: NA
j_call: TRBJ2-7
v_call: TRBV3-1/TRBV3-2
d_call: NA
cdr3_aa: CASSQMARPPRVYEQYF
cdr3_nt: TGTGCCAGCAGCCAAATGGCCAGACCCCCTAGAGTCTACGAGCAGTACTTC

clone_size: NA
j_call: TRBJ1-1
v_call: TRBV19
d_call: NA
cdr3_aa: CASSILDGEAFF
cdr3_nt: TGTGCCAGTAGTATTCTGGACGGTGAAGCTTTCTTT

clone_size: NA
j_call: TRBJ1-5
v_call: TRBV4-1
d_call: TRBD1
cdr3_aa: CASSPSGDRGPLNQPQHF
cdr3_nt: TGCGCCAGCAGCCCTTCGGGGGACAGGGGGCCTCTAAATCAGCCCCAGCATTTT

clone_size: NA
j_call: TRBJ2-2
v_call: TRBV27
d_call: NA
cdr3_aa: CASSLSGTGELFF
cdr3_nt: TGTGCCAGCAGTCTAAGCGGTACCGGGGAGCTGTTTTTT

clone_size: NA
j_call: TRBJ2-7
v_call: TRBV7-6
d_call: NA
cdr3_aa: CASSLGSDYEQYF
cdr3_nt: TGTGCCAGCAGCTTAGGATCCGATTACGAGCAGTACTTC

clone_size: NA
j_call: TRBJ1-2
v_call: TRBV24-1
d_call: NA
cdr3_aa: CATSDTTRSYGYTF
cdr3_nt: TGTGCCACCAGTGATACCACACGGTCCTATGGCTACACCTTC

clone_size: NA
j_call: TRBJ2-2
v_call: TRBV10-3
d_call: NA
cdr3_aa: CAAWGGNTGELFF
cdr3_nt: TGTGCCGCCTGGGGAGGGAACACCGGGGAGCTGTTTTTT

clone_size: NA
j_call: TRBJ1-3
v_call: TRBV5-6
d_call: NA
cdr3_aa: CASSFRDYYSGNTIYF
cdr3_nt: TGTGCCAGCAGCTTCCGAGACTATTACTCTGGAAACACCATATATTTT

clone_size: NA
j_call: TRBJ1-1
v_call: TRBV3-1/TRBV3-2
d_call: NA
cdr3_aa: CASSQDVRGGRTEAFF
cdr3_nt: TGTGCCAGCAGCCAAGATGTCCGTGGGGGGCGCACTGAAGCTTTCTTT

clone_size: NA
j_call: TRBJ2-6
v_call: TRBV6-5
d_call: NA
cdr3_aa: CASSYEGGANVLTF
cdr3_nt: TGTGCCAGCAGTTACGAGGGTGGGGCCAACGTCCTGACTTTC

clone_size: NA
j_call: TRBJ2-2
v_call: TRBV5-1
d_call: TRBD1
cdr3_aa: CASSVTGVNTGELFF
cdr3_nt: TGCGCCAGCAGCGTGACAGGGGTTAACACCGGGGAGCTGTTTTTT

clone_size: once
j_call: TRBJ2-2
v_call: TRBV3-1/TRBV3-2
d_call: TRBD2
cdr3_aa: CASTSAGAGELFF
cdr3_nt: TGTGCCAGCACCTCAGCGGGAGCCGGGGAGCTGTTTTTT

clone_size: once
j_call: TRBJ1-2
v_call: TRBV2
d_call: NA
cdr3_aa: CASSERGTGYTF
cdr3_nt: TGTGCCAGCAGTGAAAGAGGGACCGGCTACACCTTC

clone_size: NA
j_call: TRBJ2-1
v_call: TRBV10-1
d_call: NA
cdr3_aa: CASSEFEGNLYNEQFF
cdr3_nt: TGCGCCAGCAGTGAATTTGAGGGAAACCTCTACAATGAGCAGTTCTTC

clone_size: NA
j_call: TRBJ2-7
v_call: TRBV6-5
d_call: NA
cdr3_aa: CASSRGKSYEQYF
cdr3_nt: TGTGCCAGCAGCCGAGGAAAGAGCTACGAGCAGTACTTC